Below are 27 T cell receptor beta chains sequenced from a single sample in a study of blood T cell repertoires in COVID-19. Measured with immunoSEQ multiplex PCR; TCRdb has only the in-frame clones, and not every one. This sample has 45,000 or so clones, with about nine tenths found just once. Source material: peripheral blood. These receptors were collected from a woman of 80 years or more with active COVID-19.

This clone was picked up one time. CDR3 DNA sequence: TGTGCCAGCAGTGAACGCCCGCTATTCACAGATACGCAGTATTTT. Translating it yields CASSERPLFTDTQYF. V usage is TRBV2 and J usage is TRBJ2-3, with D unresolved. V lost 2 bases and J 2 bases, leaving 11 bases between the germline ends. The CDR3 extends over 15 amino acids. Germline CDR1 and CDR2: SNHLY and FYNNEI.

The chain combines TRBV11-2 with TRBJ2-5, with TRBD2 matching 11 bases. CDR3 length: 17 amino acids. CDR1 is SGHAT, CDR2 FQNNGV, per germline. Losses at the gene ends were 5 bases for V and 1 base for J; bases not matched to a gene: 9. The CDR3 nucleotides are TGTGCCAGCAGCCCTAGCGGGGGGCCGATACTCCAAGAGACCCAGTACTTC. Amino acids: CASSPSGGPILQETQYF.

The chain combines TRBV30 with TRBJ1-2; D is unclear. V was pared by 0 bases and J by 4 bases, with 21 bases between. The germline gives CDR1 GTSNPN, CDR2 SVGIG (reference sequence). This CDR3 region has 17 residues. Here the CDR3 DNA reads TGTGCCTGGAGTGTAATATTTGATCCCGGTCGGAGCTATGGCTACACCTTC. This gives the protein CAWSVIFDPGRSYGYTF.

The V call is TRBV3-1 (or the pseudogene TRBV3-2), the J call TRBJ2-3; the match to TRBD1 covers 8 bases. Germline values: CDR1 LGHDT, CDR2 YNNKEL (reference sequence). V dropped 4 bases and J dropped 1; count of bases not matched to a gene: 4. The CDR3 has 15 amino acids. In DNA, the CDR3 is TGTGCCAGCAGCCGGGACAGGCGGGGCACAGATACGCAGTATTTT. It codes for CASSRDRRGTDTQYF.

V usage is TRBV25-1 and J usage is TRBJ2-1, with D tentatively TRBD2 (6 bases). The CDR3 contains 16 residues. V gave up 3 bases and J gave up 0 bases, with 12 bases separating them. Germline V gene sequence: CDR1 MGHDK, CDR2 SYGVNS. The CDR3 DNA follows: TGTGCCAGCAGTGATCCCGGGGGTACCTCCTACAATGAGCAGTTCTTC. Protein: CASSDPGGTSYNEQFF.

This clone was observed once. The chain employs TRBV11-3 and TRBJ2-2; D possibly corresponds to TRBD2 (6 bases). Germline V gene sequence: CDR1 SGHNT, CDR2 YENEEA. The CDR3 sequence is 15 residues long. The V gene lost 5 bases and the J gene lost 7 bases, with 17 bases spanning the gap. CDR3 DNA sequence: TGTGCCAGCAGCCCGGGGGTCGGGGCCAACGGGGAGCTGTTTTTT. Protein sequence: CASSPGVGANGELFF.

The chain uses TRBV18 and TRBJ1-2; D unclear. Trimming cost V 3 bases and J 0 bases, with 8 bases left between them. Looked up from germline, CDR1 is KGHSH and CDR2 is LQKENI. The CDR3 loop spans 14 amino acids. The CDR3: CASSPGFANYGYTF. In DNA, the CDR3 is TGTGCCAGCTCACCCGGTTTCGCTAACTATGGCTACACCTTC. The variable domain in full, with the rest retrieved from reference TRBV18 and TRBJ1-2, is NAGVMQNPRHLVRRRGQEARLRCSPMKGHSHVYWYRQLPEEGLKFMVYLQKENIIDESGMPKERFSAEFPKEGPSILRIQQVVRGDSAAYFCASSPGFANYGYTFGSGTRLTVV.

The chain employs TRBV19 and TRBJ2-1; 8 bases map to TRBD1. The V gene end was trimmed by 4 bases and the J gene end by 4 bases; junction bases not matched to a gene: 9. This CDR3 spans 16 amino acids. Per the germline V gene, CDR1 is LNHDA and CDR2 is SQIVND (reference sequence). CDR3 protein: CASSKLPGQAYNEQFF. In DNA form, the CDR3 reads TGTGCCAGTAGTAAATTACCGGGACAGGCTTACAATGAGCAGTTCTTC. Supplemented by reference TRBV19 and TRBJ2-1, the full variable domain reads DGGITQSPKYLFRKEGQNVTLSCEQNLNHDAMYWYRQDPGQGLRLIYYSQIVNDFQKGDIAEGYSVSREKKESFPLTVTSAQKNPTAFYLCASSKLPGQAYNEQFFGPGTRLTVL.

The chain couples TRBV14 to TRBJ2-1; 8 bases fit TRBD2. The germline V gene has CDR1 SGHDN and CDR2 FVKESK. V shed 0 bases, J shed 4 bases, and the junction held 8 bases outside the gene matches. The CDR3 is made up of 17 amino acids. The CDR3: CASSQEMVAGGYNEQFF. As DNA, the CDR3 is TGTGCCAGCAGCCAAGAAATGGTTGCGGGGGGTTACAATGAGCAGTTCTTC.

The chain uses TRBV14 and TRBJ1-1; 11 bases are a match to TRBD1. V dropped 7 bases and J dropped 10; count of bases not matched to a gene: 14. The CDR3 loop spans 15 amino acids. Germline V gives CDR1 SGHDN, CDR2 FVKESK. In nucleotides, the CDR3 is TGTGCCAGCACCCCCCTGGACAGGGGGCTCGTCGGAGCTTTCTTT. Encoded protein: CASTPLDRGLVGAFF.

V usage is TRBV6-5 and J usage is TRBJ1-5, with 7 nucleotides matching TRBD1. The V gene end was trimmed by 7 bases and the J gene end by 7 bases; junction bases not matched to a gene: 7. Germline lookup yields CDR1 MNHEY and CDR2 SVGAGI. This CDR3 is 13 amino acids long. The CDR3 reads CASTNRGSQPQHF. CDR3 sequence (DNA): TGTGCCAGCACCAACAGGGGATCCCAGCCCCAGCATTTT.

The chain couples TRBV4-3 to TRBJ2-2; D might be TRBD1 (6 bases). Germline-derived CDR1 and CDR2 are LGHNA and YSLEER. V lost 3 bases and J 0 bases, leaving 14 bases between the germline ends. The CDR3 has 17 amino acids. The CDR3 region is CASSQQGHGPNTGELFF. The CDR3 coding sequence is TGCGCCAGCAGCCAGCAGGGACACGGTCCGAACACCGGGGAGCTGTTTTTT.

The chain recombines TRBV6-2 or TRBV6-3 with TRBJ1-4; no clear D. The CDR3 spans 12 residues. Germline V gives CDR1 MNHEY, CDR2 SVGEGT. With 0 bases removed from V and 10 bases from J, the gap between germline ends came to 6 bases. CDR3 sequence reads: CASSYSERKLFF. CDR3 nucleotide sequence: TGTGCCAGCAGTTACTCGGAGCGAAAACTGTTTTTT.

The gene calls are TRBV9 and TRBJ2-3; 8 positions match TRBD2. The V gene end was trimmed by 2 bases and the J gene end by 3 bases; junction bases not matched to a gene: 8. The V gene's germline CDR1 is SGDLS and CDR2 YYNGEE. This CDR3 has 16 amino acids. The CDR3 protein is CASSVRGGRKTDTQYF. The CDR3, as DNA: TGTGCCAGCAGCGTCCGGGGGGGCCGTAAAACAGATACGCAGTATTTT.

This sequence joins TRBV19 and TRBJ2-1; 8 bases line up with TRBD2. The CDR3 consists of 13 residues. The germline CDR1 and CDR2 sequences are LNHDA and SQIVND (reference sequence). V gave up 6 bases and J gave up 7 bases; unmatched junction bases: 5. In DNA, the CDR3 is TGTGCCAGTAGACCTACGGGAGGGAATGAGCAGTTCTTC. This translates into CASRPTGGNEQFF.

The chain has TRBV2 and TRBJ2-7; perhaps TRBD2 as D (5 bases). Germline CDR1 reads SNHLY; CDR2 reads FYNNEI. With 7 bases removed from V and 2 bases from J, the gap between germline ends came to 18 bases. CDR3 length: 15 amino acids. The CDR3 loop is CASTQGSGFTYEQYF. DNA of the CDR3: TGTGCCAGCACCCAAGGCTCGGGATTCACCTACGAGCAGTACTTC.

The chain employs TRBV19 and TRBJ2-1; 7 nucleotides align to TRBD2. The ends lost 4 bases at V and 0 bases at J; junction bases unmatched: 6. The CDR3 spans 16 residues. Germline V CDR1 and CDR2: LNHDA, SQIVND (reference sequence). The CDR3: CASSTQAGSSYNEQFF. The CDR3 DNA sequence: TGTGCCAGTAGTACGCAAGCGGGGAGCTCCTACAATGAGCAGTTCTTC.

The genes are TRBV5-6 and TRBJ1-1, with D hard to call. Germline V gene data show CDR1 as SGHDT and CDR2 as YYEEEE. The CDR3 spans 12 residues. V lost 9 bases, J lost 1 base, and 10 bases lay in between. The CDR3 bases are TGTGCCACCGAACTCCGGAACACTGAAGCTTTCTTT. Its translation is CATELRNTEAFF.

This clone was counted between two and nine times. This chain joins TRBV19 and TRBJ1-5; D not resolved. The CDR3 is 17 amino acids. V lost 6 bases, J lost 0 bases, and 18 bases lay in between. Germline CDR1 and CDR2: LNHDA and SQIVND (reference sequence). CDR3 DNA sequence: TGTGCCAGTAGCGCCCCTTTTACAGCATATAGCAATCAGCCCCAGCATTTT. Encoded protein: CASSAPFTAYSNQPQHF.

This chain joins TRBV9 and TRBJ1-3; 7 positions match TRBD1. The CDR3 is 15 residues long. Trimming removed 3 bases from V and 1 base from J; junction bases left unmatched: 4. Germline assignment: CDR1 SGDLS and CDR2 YYNGEE. CDR3 protein: CASSGDSFSGNTIYF. CDR3 coding DNA: TGTGCCAGCAGCGGGGACAGCTTTTCTGGAAACACCATATATTTT.

The chain links TRBV2 to TRBJ2-1; 7 positions match TRBD2. V lost 8 bases and J lost 9; bases outside the gene matches: 10. CDR3 length equals 13 residues. From germline, CDR1 is SNHLY and CDR2 FYNNEI. The DNA of the CDR3 is TGTGCCAGCCTCCGGGACTACCGGGGTGAGCAGTTCTTC. This translates into CASLRDYRGEQFF.

The chain employs TRBV2 and TRBJ2-1, with D perhaps matching TRBD1 (5 bases). The CDR3 covers 14 residues. Germline-derived CDR1 and CDR2 are SNHLY and FYNNEI. Trimming cost V 4 bases and J 8 bases, with 15 bases left between them. In nucleotides, the CDR3 is TGTGCCAGCAGTGGCCTAAGGCAGGGCGATGAGCAGTTCTTC. Its translation is CASSGLRQGDEQFF.

The chain employs TRBV6-2 or TRBV6-3 and TRBJ2-6; D unclear. CDR3 length equals 16 residues. Germline lookup yields CDR1 MNHEY and CDR2 SVGEGT. V was trimmed by 2 bases and J by 4 bases, leaving 12 bases between them. CDR3 coding DNA: TGTGCCAGCAGTTACACCGGGTCAAGCGGGGCCAACGTCCTGACTTTC. This translates into CASSYTGSSGANVLTF.

This chain connects TRBV14 to TRBJ2-5, with 10 bases matching TRBD2. V was clipped by 1 base and J by 3 bases; unmatched bases: 5. The CDR3 contains 16 residues. The germline CDR1 and CDR2 sequences are SGHDN and FVKESK. The DNA of the CDR3 is TGTGCCAGCAGCCAAGGGTGGCTAGCGGGGGAAGAGACCCAGTACTTC. Amino acids: CASSQGWLAGEETQYF.

This clone was counted between two and nine times. The chain employs TRBV5-6 and TRBJ2-5, with 7 nucleotides matching TRBD1. Germline V gene data show CDR1 as SGHDT and CDR2 as YYEEEE. Unmatched junction bases numbered 9, after V lost 0 bases and J lost 4 bases. This CDR3 spans 16 amino acids. CDR3 amino acids: CASSLEGDSRPETQYF. The CDR3 DNA reads TGTGCCAGCAGCTTGGAAGGGGACAGCCGACCAGAGACCCAGTACTTC. The whole variable domain, remainder taken from reference TRBV5-6 and TRBJ2-5, is DAGVTQSPTHLIKTRGQQVTLRCSPKSGHDTVSWYQQALGQGPQFIFQYYEEEERQRGNFPDRFSGHQFPNYSSELNVNALLLGDSALYLCASSLEGDSRPETQYFGPGTRLLVL.

The chain combines TRBV19 with TRBJ2-1; TRBD2 agrees at 14 bases. With V trimmed by 4 bases and J by 12 bases, 23 bases remained unmatched. The CDR3 runs 20 residues. The germline V gene has CDR1 LNHDA and CDR2 SQIVND (reference sequence). The DNA for the CDR3 is TGTGCCAGTAGTAGACTAGGGATCGTTCCGGGACTAGCGGGGGCGTCCGTGCAGTTCTTC. Translating it yields CASSRLGIVPGLAGASVQFF.

J is TRBJ1-1 and V is TRBV6-2 or TRBV6-3; the match to TRBD1 covers 7 bases. V lost 4 bases to trimming and J lost 6 bases; unmatched junction nucleotides: 11. Germline V gives CDR1 MNHEY, CDR2 SVGEGT. The CDR3 is 15 amino acids. The CDR3 loop reads CASSSAAGGRAEAFF. The CDR3 nucleotides are TGTGCCAGCAGTTCGGCTGCAGGGGGTCGGGCTGAAGCTTTCTTT.